This T cell receptor beta chain was recovered during a study of GPR56 and killer-like receptors on CD4 memory cells (dated by TCRdb to the late 2010s). Study-level background: The study proposed that progressive acquisition of KLRB1, KLRG1, GPR56 and then KLRF1 marks human CD4+ memory T-cell differentiation and cytokine production potential. Healthy blood donors in the study were described as age-matched to the liver disease patients, whose median age was about 68 years. The study at large found these results: Diversity and similarity analyses were restricted to the 100 most expanded clones per population rather than full repertoires. Clones dominating late populations 4 and 5 were also found in early populations 1 and 2, which the authors took as evidence for linear differentiation. Low clonal frequency was observed in the marker-negative population, and a progressive increase in clonal frequency, with a corresponding decrease in TCRbeta diversity, was observed along the proposed pathway. TCR repertoire overlap was especially strong between late populations 4 and 5, and population 3 also partly overlapped.

The CDR3, cysteine through phenylalanine, is 19 amino acids long. The record lacks a DNA sequence. The germline V gene specifies SGHTA as CDR1 and FQGNSA as CDR2. A count is missing, but by frequency this clonotype is medium-sized (0.01 to 0.1%). Its antigen remains unidentified. This sample was sequenced with an Illumina HiSeq 2500. To build sequencing libraries, a previously published PCR protocol was used to amplify the recombined TCRbeta locus. Concerning the study's data processing: Any read whose average quality score fell below 30 was discarded, and IMSEQ was used to process the reads that remained. Each clonotype was defined by Vbeta gene, Jbeta gene and CDR3 amino acid sequence. To quantify how much the repertoires of different populations overlapped, the Morisita-Horn index was computed on the top 100 expanded clones. Clonal diversity was assessed with Rényi diversity profiles calculated on the top 100 expanded clones. After reprocessing by TCRdb, each CDR3 protein sequence is one entry, and no DNA is given. Here the V and J calls rest on TCRdb's processing, not on the authors' analysis. This sample's table contains approximately 2,800 distinct CDR3 sequences. Of the sample, around 5.2% falls within the top ten clones.

Before TCRbeta sequencing, fluorescence-activated cell sorting was used to enrich five KLR/GPR56-defined CD4+ populations. TCRbeta repertoires of five CD4+ T-cell subsets defined by KLRB1, KLRG1, GPR56 and KLRF1 expression were sequenced to test a linear memory differentiation pathway. TCR-sequenced cells came from peripheral blood of healthy control individuals, reported as five donors in the TCRbeta analysis figure. The researchers collected heparinized peripheral blood and processed every sample within one hour of retrieval. Blood was diluted 1:2 in PBS, and peripheral blood mononuclear cells were then isolated from the diluted blood at room temperature by Biocoll density gradient centrifugation. Before flow sorting, freshly isolated PBMCs underwent magnetic sorting with anti-CD4 MicroBeads to enrich CD4+ T cells. A BD FACSAria II was used to sort CD4+ T cells enriched from PBMCs of healthy donors according to marker expression. Surface staining used anti-KLRB1 clone 191B8, anti-KLRF1 clone 4A4.D10 and anti-KLRG1 clone REA261 antibodies from Miltenyi Biotec.

This TCR was recovered from a human donor in good health. The specimen sequenced was memory CD4+ T cells from blood. The sequence is built from TRBV7-2 and TRBJ2-1; the TRBD2 assignment by TCRdb is unverifiable without DNA. CDR3 region: CASSAGLAGGYSSYNEQFF.